These 15 T cell receptor beta chains were sequenced from one sample in a study of blood T cell dynamics during melanoma immunotherapy. TCRdb keeps only in-frame clones here, not all; method: immunoSEQ multiplex PCR. The sample contains 9,000 to 13,000 clones, around 89% of which appear only once. The time point: pre-treatment baseline. The specimen was blood, collected from a patient treated with checkpoint blockade. These receptors all stem from a human donor with melanoma.

V is TRBV6-6 and J is TRBJ2-7, with TRBD1 as a possible D gene (6 bases). Germline V gene sequence: CDR1 MNHNY, CDR2 SVGAGI (reference sequence). The CDR3 sequence is 14 residues long. V was shortened by 6 bases and J by 2 bases, with 14 bases between the two germline ends. The CDR3 sequence is CASRQGWETYEQYF. CDR3 sequence (DNA): TGTGCCAGCAGGCAGGGGTGGGAAACCTACGAGCAGTACTTC.

The genes are TRBV6-6 and TRBJ1-5; D is ambiguous. V was pared by 0 bases and J by 7 bases, with 7 bases between. Per the germline V gene, CDR1 is MNHNY and CDR2 is SVGAGI (reference sequence). This CDR3 is built from 13 residues. The CDR3 DNA is TGTGCCAGCAGTTACTCGATACAACAGCCCCAGCATTTT. Translated: CASSYSIQQPQHF.

The chain is built from TRBV5-1 and TRBJ2-2; tentatively, D is TRBD1 (5 bases). The CDR3 is 15 residues long. Germline loops: CDR1 SGHRS, CDR2 YFSETQ. V was clipped by 0 bases and J by 4 bases, with 10 bases between them. The CDR3 DNA is TGCGCCAGCAGCTTGGGGGGCCGCGGCACCGGGGAGCTGTTTTTT. Its protein is CASSLGGRGTGELFF.

The V and J genes are TRBV4-1 and TRBJ2-7; TRBD2 agrees at 16 bases. Germline V lookup: CDR1 MGHRA, CDR2 YSYEKL. V dropped 2 bases and J dropped 7; count of bases not matched to a gene: 11. The CDR3 extends over 18 amino acids. The CDR3: CASSQQLGTSGRAGEQYF. DNA of the CDR3: TGCGCCAGCAGCCAACAACTGGGGACTAGCGGGAGGGCCGGGGAGCAGTACTTC.

This rearrangement joins TRBV6-5 to TRBJ2-2; D possibly corresponds to TRBD1 (5 bases). V dropped 2 bases and J dropped 7 bases, with 17 bases sitting between them. Germline CDR1 and CDR2: MNHEY and SVGAGI. CDR3 length: 16 amino acids. The CDR3 protein is CASSYAGSGMGGELFF. The CDR3 coding sequence is TGTGCCAGCAGTTACGCCGGTTCAGGGATGGGCGGGGAGCTGTTTTTT.

This clone was recorded once. One junction end does not reproduce the germline sequence, and a read error may be involved. CDR3: CASSPGTGRTGELFF. The CDR3 DNA reads as TGTGCTAGCAGCCCCGGGACAGGGAGAACCGGGGAGCTGTTTTTT. V is TRBV7-7 and J is TRBJ2-2; TRBD1 agrees at 9 bases. This CDR3 comprises 15 residues. From germline, CDR1 is SSHAT and CDR2 FNYEAQ (reference sequence). Together with reference TRBV7-7 and TRBJ2-2, the CDR3 gives the full variable domain: GAGVSQSPRYKVTKRGQDVTLRCDPISSHATLYWYQQALGQGPEFLTYFNYEAQPDKSGLPSDRFSAERPEGSISTLTIQRTEQRDSAMYRCASSPGTGRTGELFFGEGSRLTVL.

This clone occurred once. V is TRBV28 and J is TRBJ1-2, with 8 bases lining up with TRBD1. In germline, CDR1 is MDHEN, CDR2 SYDVKM. The ends lost 5 bases at V and 5 bases at J; junction bases unmatched: 10. This CDR3 contains 15 residues. CDR3 amino acids: CASSLPRQGSYGYTF. The CDR3 nucleotides read TGTGCCAGCAGTCTTCCTCGACAGGGGAGTTATGGCTACACCTTC.

V and J are TRBV5-1 and TRBJ2-2, with D perhaps TRBD1 (6 bases). Per the germline V gene, CDR1 is SGHRS and CDR2 is YFSETQ. Trimming stripped 7 bases from V and 4 bases from J, with 14 bases between. This CDR3 spans 14 amino acids. CDR3 in amino acids: CASEHRDRTGELFF. DNA for the CDR3: TGCGCCAGCGAACACAGGGATCGCACCGGGGAGCTGTTTTTT.

The chain has TRBV29-1 and TRBJ2-1, with D hard to call. Germline V gene data show CDR1 as SQVTM and CDR2 as ANQGSEA. V lost 4 bases to trimming and J lost 3 bases, with 13 bases between them. CDR3 length: 14 residues. CDR3 nucleotide sequence: TGCAGCGTTGTCAAACGTTCCGACTACAATGAGCAGTTCTTC. As protein: CSVVKRSDYNEQFF.

The chain couples TRBV28 to TRBJ1-4; a weak D match, TRBD1 (6 bases). The CDR3 covers 15 residues. Trimming pared 2 bases from V and 8 bases from J, leaving 15 bases between. From germline, CDR1 is MDHEN and CDR2 SYDVKM. The CDR3 is CASSLVGAGREKLFF. In DNA form, the CDR3 reads TGTGCCAGCAGTTTAGTGGGGGCGGGTAGGGAAAAACTGTTTTTT. The complete variable domain, with remaining parts taken from reference TRBV28 and TRBJ1-4, reads DVKVTQSSRYLVKRTGEKVFLECVQDMDHENMFWYRQDPGLGLRLIYFSYDVKMKEKGDIPEGYSVSREKKERFSLILESASTNQTSMYLCASSLVGAGREKLFFGSGTQLSVL.

The chain carries TRBV7-2 and TRBJ1-4; D is perhaps TRBD1 (6 bases). V was shortened by 1 base and J by 0 bases, with 6 bases between the two germline ends. CDR1 SGHTA and CDR2 FQGNSA come from the germline V gene. CDR3 length: 15 amino acids. The CDR3 reads CASSLGTATNEKLFF. CDR3 sequence (DNA): TGTGCCAGCAGCTTAGGGACAGCAACTAATGAAAAACTGTTTTTT.

This rearrangement joins TRBV5-1 to TRBJ1-4; tentative D call: TRBD1 (6 bases). Trimming shortened V by 4 bases and J by 3 bases, and 13 bases separated the two germline ends. Germline assignment: CDR1 SGHRS and CDR2 YFSETQ. This CDR3 spans 15 amino acids. CDR3 nucleotides: TGCGCCAGCAGCGTTGGGACAATTTCTAATGAAAAACTGTTTTTT. Its translation: CASSVGTISNEKLFF.

This chain joins TRBV2 and TRBJ1-3; D unclear. Trimming shortened V by 6 bases and J by 3 bases, and 15 bases separated the two germline ends. Germline assignment: CDR1 SNHLY and CDR2 FYNNEI. The CDR3 covers 15 residues. The CDR3 coding sequence is TGTGCCAGCAGACCGGGAGGGTTCGGTGGAAACACCATATATTTT. It codes for CASRPGGFGGNTIYF. Based on the CDR3 plus reference TRBV2 and TRBJ1-3, the full variable domain is EPEVTQTPSHQVTQMGQEVILRCVPISNHLYFYWYRQILGQKVEFLVSFYNNEISEKSEIFDDQFSVERPDGSNFTLKIRSTKLEDSAMYFCASRPGGFGGNTIYFGEGSWLTVV.

CDR3 nucleotides: TGTGCCAGCAGCTTAACTTTAGAAGCGGTAGGCTACAATGAGCAGTTCTTC. Its protein product is CASSLTLEAVGYNEQFF. The chain recombines TRBV7-3 with TRBJ2-1, with a weak D call TRBD2 (5 bases). The CDR3 sequence is 17 residues long. The ends were cut back, 0 bases at V and 3 bases at J, with 15 bases in the middle. Looked up from germline, CDR1 is SGHTA and CDR2 is FQGTGA.

The CDR3 nucleotides are TGTGCCAGTAGTACCCAGGGTGGTAACACTGAAGCTTTCTTT. Residues: CASSTQGGNTEAFF. This rearrangement joins TRBV19 to TRBJ1-1, with D possibly being TRBD1 (5 bases). Germline CDR1 is LNHDA and CDR2 is SQIVND (reference sequence). V lost 4 bases and J 2 bases, leaving 11 bases between the germline ends. The CDR3 is 14 residues long.